The rows below give T cell receptor beta chains drawn from one sample of a study of T cells after yellow fever vaccination. TCRdb re-analysed the 5' RACE reads in MiXCR, keeping a single row per CDR3 protein. The sample lists roughly 63,000 distinct CDR3 sequences, 7.4% occurring once. The source material was CD8+ T cells sorted from PBMCs, sampled 15 days after the yellow fever booster vaccination. Source of these receptors: a man between 25 and 39 years old who received the YFV17D yellow fever vaccine. The CDR3 runs from the conserved cysteine through the conserved F or W. D genes are given only for firm matches. Rows may omit the clone size; those that give it use once, few, many or a size class.

j_call | clone_size | v_call | d_call | cdr3_nt | cdr3_aa
TRBJ2-5 | many | TRBV29-1 | . | TGCAGCGTTGAAGGGGGTGAAGAGACCCAGTACTTC | CSVEGGEETQYF
TRBJ2-1 | many | TRBV7-2 | TRBD2 | TGTGCCAGCAGCCCCACTGGCGGGAGGTACTACAATGAGCAGTTCTTC | CASSPTGGRYYNEQFF
TRBJ2-7 | many | TRBV5-4 | TRBD2 | TGTGCCAGCAGCCCATCCGGGACTACACCCTCCTACGAGCAGTACTTC | CASSPSGTTPSYEQYF
TRBJ2-2 | many | TRBV19 | . | TGTGCCAGTAGTATAATTGGACAGGGGGAGCTGTTTTTT | CASSIIGQGELFF
TRBJ2-1 | many | TRBV4-3 | . | TGCGCCAGCAGCCAAGAGTTGGGACCGATCTACAATGAGCAGTTCTTC | CASSQELGPIYNEQFF
TRBJ2-5 | many | TRBV11-2 | TRBD2 | TGTGCCAGCGGAACCGGACTAGCGGCCAAGAGAGAGACCCAGTACTTC | CASGTGLAAKRETQYF
TRBJ2-3 | many | TRBV4-3 | . | TGCGCCAGCAGCCAGCTCAGTCTACAGGGCGGCACAGATACGCAGTATTTT | CASSQLSLQGGTDTQYF
TRBJ2-1 | many | TRBV4-3 | . | TGCGCCAGCAGCCAAGATGTGGCGGGGGCGGTGGGGTACAATGAGCAGTTCTTC | CASSQDVAGAVGYNEQFF
TRBJ2-6 | many | TRBV29-1 | . | TGCAGCGTTGGGAAGGGGTCCTCTGGGGCCAACGTCCTGACTTTC | CSVGKGSSGANVLTF
TRBJ1-1 | many | TRBV5-1 | . | TGCGCCAGCAGCCCAAAGGGAACAGGAGACACTGAAGCTTTCTTT | CASSPKGTGDTEAFF
TRBJ2-4 | many | TRBV7-9 | TRBD2 | TGTGCCAGCAGCTTAGTAGATGGGACTAGCAGAAACATTCAGTACTTC | CASSLVDGTSRNIQYF
TRBJ2-3 | many | TRBV5-6 | TRBD2 | TGTGCCAGCAGCTCTATTCGGACTAGCGGGAGTGCGGATACGCAGTATTTT | CASSSIRTSGSADTQYF
TRBJ1-2 | . | TRBV27 | . | TGTGCCAGCGCCTCTGGCACTAACTATGGCTACACCTTC | CASASGTNYGYTF
TRBJ2-1 | many | TRBV29-1 | TRBD2 | TGCAGCGTCGACGGGACTAGCGGGAGGGCCAAGAATGAGCAGTTCTTC | CSVDGTSGRAKNEQFF
TRBJ2-7 | many | TRBV2 | . | TGTGCTGGAAGGCAGGGATCCCACGAGCAGTACTTC | CAGRQGSHEQYF
TRBJ2-3 | many | TRBV20-1 | TRBD2 | TGCAGTGCTAGAGAGAGTCCACCCCTAGGACTAGCGGGAGTTGGCACAGATACGCAGTATTTT | CSARESPPLGLAGVGTDTQYF
TRBJ2-7 | many | TRBV6-2/TRBV6-3 | . | TGTGCCACTGATAGACCGGGTCCGGGGATTGTCGAGCAGTACTTC | CATDRPGPGIVEQYF
TRBJ1-5 | many | TRBV7-9 | . | TGTGCCAGCAGCTTAGATGCGGGGAATCAGCCCCAGCATTTT | CASSLDAGNQPQHF
TRBJ2-7 | many | TRBV30 | . | TGTGCCTGGACAACCGGGGTCGGCTACGAGCAGTACTTC | CAWTTGVGYEQYF
TRBJ2-1 | many | TRBV6-1 | . | TGTGCCAGCAGTCCCTCTTCGGGAAGAGGCTACAATGAGCAGTTCTTC | CASSPSSGRGYNEQFF
TRBJ1-6 | many | TRBV12-3/TRBV12-4 | . | TGTGCCAGCAGTCGGGGGTTTTCACCCCTCCACTTT | CASSRGFSPLHF
TRBJ2-2 | many | TRBV20-1 | . | TGCAGTGCTAGCCTTGGAGGGGAGCTGTTTTTT | CSASLGGELFF
TRBJ1-1 | many | TRBV4-2 | . | TGTGCCAGCAGCCAAGAATCCAGCCTGGTCGTGTTTGCTTTCTTT | CASSQESSLVVFAFF
TRBJ2-5 | many | TRBV9 | TRBD2 | TGTGCCAGCAGCGGGGGGGGGTACCAAGAGACCCAGTACTTC | CASSGGGYQETQYF
TRBJ2-5 | many | TRBV20-1 | TRBD2 | TGCAGTGCTAGAGAGAAGGAGTTTAGCGGGAGGGCCGCGGAGACCCAGTACTTC | CSAREKEFSGRAAETQYF
TRBJ2-5 | . | TRBV3-1 | TRBD2 | TGTGCCAGCACCCAAGGTGGCGGGAGGGGTGATCGAGAGACCCAGTACTTC | CASTQGGGRGDRETQYF
TRBJ2-5 | many | TRBV20-1 | . | TGCAGTGCTAGGGTGGCAGATGAGACGCAAGAGACCCAGTACTTC | CSARVADETQETQYF
TRBJ2-7 | many | TRBV12-3/TRBV12-4 | . | TGTGCCAGCAGTTTTGGCTGGGGGGACGAGCAGTACTTC | CASSFGWGDEQYF
TRBJ2-5 | many | TRBV6-5 | TRBD2 | TGTGCCAGCAGTTACTCCACTAGCGGCCTTGGGGAGACCCAGTACTTC | CASSYSTSGLGETQYF
TRBJ1-3 | . | TRBV20-1 | . | TGCAGTGCTAGAGATCAACCGAGAAACTCTGGAAACACCATATATTTT | CSARDQPRNSGNTIYF
TRBJ2-4 | many | TRBV11-2 | . | TGTGCCAGCAGCTTGGATGGGACCCTAGATGATTCGTCCAAAAACATTCAGTACTTC | CASSLDGTLDDSSKNIQYF
TRBJ1-5 | many | TRBV5-5 | TRBD1 | TGTGCCAGCAGTCATGCGGGACAGGGAGGCCAGCCCCAGCATTTT | CASSHAGQGGQPQHF
TRBJ2-2 | many | TRBV7-6 | TRBD2 | TGTGCCAGCAGCTCTCCTCCCGGGACTAAAAACACCGGGGAGCTGTTTTTT | CASSSPPGTKNTGELFF
TRBJ2-3 | few | TRBV20-1 | . | TGCAGTGCTAGTCGGAGTCTGCCCGGGCCCACAGATACGCAGTATTTT | CSASRSLPGPTDTQYF
TRBJ2-2 | many | TRBV19 | . | TGTGCCAGTAGTATCGTGGTGGGAGTGGAGCTGTTTTTT | CASSIVVGVELFF
TRBJ2-7 | . | TRBV10-2 | . | TGCGCCAGCACCCCGGGACTTCTGCCAACCGAGCAGTACTTC | CASTPGLLPTEQYF
TRBJ2-5 | few | TRBV13 | . | TGTGCCAGCAGCTTTAGGACCCAAGAGACCCAGTACTTC | CASSFRTQETQYF
TRBJ2-7 | many | TRBV19 | TRBD1 | TGTGCCAGTAGTATAGGAGGGGGCCTCTCCGAGCAGTACTTC | CASSIGGGLSEQYF
TRBJ2-5 | many | TRBV27 | TRBD2 | TGTGCCAGCAGTTTAGGACTAGCGGGAGGGTTTGGTGGAGAGACCCAGTACTTC | CASSLGLAGGFGGETQYF
TRBJ2-1 | . | TRBV29-1 | TRBD1 | TGCAGCGTTGACTGGACAGGGGCGGCCAATGAGCAGTTCTTC | CSVDWTGAANEQFF
TRBJ2-7 | . | TRBV11-2 | TRBD2 | TGTGCCAGCAGCCCCCGCTCCGGGACTAGCGCAAGCTCCTACGAGCAGTACTTC | CASSPRSGTSASSYEQYF
TRBJ2-1 | many | TRBV29-1 | . | TGCAGCGTTCGGTCAGGCTCCGGGACTGAGGACCTATTC | CSVRSGSGTEDLF
TRBJ2-1 | many | TRBV30 | . | TGTGCCTGGACAGGCCTCGGGAGTTACTCCTACAATGAGCAGTTCTTC | CAWTGLGSYSYNEQFF
TRBJ2-7 | many | TRBV6-5 | TRBD2 | TGTGCCAGCAGTTACTCGGGGGCTAGCGGGATACAGTACGAGCAGTACTTC | CASSYSGASGIQYEQYF
TRBJ2-2 | many | TRBV19 | . | TGTGCCAGTAGTATAGCGGTTTTAGGGAGAAAAACCGGGGAGCTGTTTTTT | CASSIAVLGRKTGELFF
TRBJ1-2 | many | TRBV29-1 | . | TGCAGCGTTGGCACCAGTCTCCATGGCTACACCTTC | CSVGTSLHGYTF
TRBJ1-1 | many | TRBV9 | . | TGTGCCAGCAGCGCGCTGATTCCACCGGGGGCGCGAAACACTGAAGCTTTCTTT | CASSALIPPGARNTEAFF
TRBJ2-5 | many | TRBV7-9 | TRBD1 | TGTGCCAGCATCGGGACAGGGGAAGTAGAGACCCAGTACTTC | CASIGTGEVETQYF
TRBJ2-2 | few | TRBV19 | . | TGTGCCAGTAGTATAGATAGGGGGACACAAATCGGGGAGCTGTTTTTT | CASSIDRGTQIGELFF
TRBJ2-3 | many | TRBV29-1 | . | TGCAGCGTTGATCAGGGGTCAACGCCCACAGATACGCAGTATTTT | CSVDQGSTPTDTQYF
TRBJ1-1 | . | TRBV6-2/TRBV6-3 | . | TGTGCCAGCAGTTACGCCCTGAGGACTGAAGCTTTCTTT | CASSYALRTEAFF